Below, 27 T cell receptor beta chains from the same sample are listed, as sequenced in a study of vaccination and CD4 T cells after COVID-19. Antigens for these TCRs are unknown. The treatment here: roughly 11-day PBMC culture with coronavirus spike peptide pools or control peptides (ViraFEST assay). The unexposed donor gave CD4+ T cells before the COVID-19 pandemic (2011-2018). The Oncomine TCR Beta short-read assay was what sequenced the DNA obtained from cultured CD4+ T cells. DNA came from CD4+ T cells after culture. Each CDR3 protein is one row after TCRdb ran MiXCR on the PCR reads. The sample yields several thousand distinct CDR3 sequences, approximately 39% seen once. Source material: CD4+ T cells from blood, cultured in vitro. Receptors were obtained from a human donor in good health.

The rearrangement joins TRBV6-1 to TRBJ2-2; D ambiguous. The CDR3 contains 13 residues. Deletions cut 1 base from V and 6 bases from J, with 6 bases between. The germline CDR1 and CDR2 sequences are MNHNS and SASEGT. The CDR3 DNA sequence: TGTGCCAGCAGTGAAGGCAACCCCGGGGAGCTGTTTTTT. Its protein is CASSEGNPGELFF.

The rearrangement joins TRBV2 to TRBJ2-3; D is perhaps TRBD1 or TRBD2 (5 bases each). Trimming stripped 6 bases from V and 2 bases from J, with 6 bases between. This CDR3 contains 12 residues. Germline CDR1 is SNHLY and CDR2 is FYNNEI. CDR3 region: CASRGTTDTQYF. CDR3 nucleotides: TGTGCCAGCAGAGGGACCACAGATACGCAGTATTTT.

The genes are TRBV2 and TRBJ2-3; possible D gene TRBD2, 6 bases. Trimming left V 7 bases short and J 4 bases short, with 12 bases between. The CDR3 is 13 residues long. Germline CDR1 SNHLY, CDR2 FYNNEI. The CDR3 protein is CASKGRRADTQYF. The CDR3 DNA reads as TGTGCCAGCAAGGGCAGGAGGGCAGATACGCAGTATTTT.

The rearrangement joins TRBV27 to TRBJ2-7, with D perhaps TRBD2 (6 bases). V was pared by 3 bases and J by 7 bases, with 7 bases between. Per the germline V gene, CDR1 is MNHEY and CDR2 is SMNVEV (reference sequence). The CDR3 has 11 residues. The CDR3 sequence: CASSFSGEQYF. The CDR3 nucleotides read TGTGCCAGCAGTTTTAGCGGAGAGCAGTACTTC.

This chain joins TRBV6-4 and TRBJ2-3; TRBD1 matches at 12 bases. After removal of 4 bases from V and 6 bases from J, the junction contained 2 bases not matched to a gene. This CDR3 contains 14 residues. Germline CDR1 is MRHNA and CDR2 is SNTAGT. The DNA for the CDR3 is TGTGCCAGCAGTGCCGGGACAGGGGGCGATACGCAGTATTTT. Amino acids: CASSAGTGGDTQYF.

This clonotype turned up a few times. The J gene is TRBJ1-1, the V gene TRBV11-2; 8 nucleotides align to TRBD1. Germline-derived CDR1 and CDR2 are SGHAT and FQNNGV. V lost 2 bases to trimming and J lost 6 bases; unmatched junction nucleotides: 5. The length of the CDR3 is 14 residues. CDR3: CASSLKAGGSEAFF. The CDR3 DNA reads TGTGCCAGCAGCTTAAAGGCAGGGGGCTCTGAAGCTTTCTTT.

This chain links TRBV7-6 with TRBJ1-1; TRBD1 agrees at 7 bases. The germline CDR1 and CDR2 sequences are SGHVS and FNYEAQ. Trimming removed 5 bases from V and 4 bases from J; junction bases left unmatched: 4. The CDR3 length is 13 residues. The CDR3 DNA follows: TGTGCCAGCAGCCAACAGGGGACCACTGAAGCTTTCTTT. This sequence encodes CASSQQGTTEAFF.

V and J are TRBV7-9 and TRBJ2-1; TRBD2 matches 10 bases. Germline values: CDR1 SEHNR, CDR2 FQNEAQ (reference sequence). This CDR3 has 17 amino acids. The trim removed 2 bases at V and 6 bases at J, leaving 10 bases unmatched. The CDR3 DNA reads TGTGCCAGCAGCTTAAAATCCTTTGTAGCGGGAGGCAATGAGCAGTTCTTC. The encoded protein is CASSLKSFVAGGNEQFF.

There are a few counts of this clonotype. CDR3 nucleotide sequence: TGCAGTGCTCGCGCCCCGCCTCAGTATCAGCCCCAGCATTTT. Translation: CSARAPPQYQPQHF. The rearrangement joins TRBV20-1 to TRBJ1-5; D unresolved. Germline-derived CDR1 and CDR2 are DFQATT and SNEGSKA (reference sequence). The CDR3 has 14 amino acids. V lost 5 bases, J lost 5 bases, and 16 bases lay in between.

The CDR3 DNA follows: TGTGCCAGCAGCTTGAAACAGGGGGCAGATACGCAGTATTTT. Protein sequence: CASSLKQGADTQYF. The chain recombines TRBV5-4 with TRBJ2-3; 8 bases line up with TRBD1. CDR3 size: 14 residues. With V trimmed by 1 base and J by 4 bases, 2 bases remained unmatched. Looked up from germline, CDR1 is SGHNT and CDR2 is YYREEE (reference sequence).

This clonotype was counted only a few times. The chain couples TRBV7-2 to TRBJ1-5; TRBD1 might be the D (5 bases). This CDR3 contains 17 residues. V was shortened by 1 base and J by 7 bases, with 20 bases between the two germline ends. From germline, CDR1 is SGHTA and CDR2 FQGNSA. The CDR3, as DNA: TGTGCCAGCAGCTTAGTCCCCCCAGGGATGGGGTTCCAGCCCCAGCATTTT. Translation gives CASSLVPPGMGFQPQHF.

This clonotype turned up a few times. The chain couples TRBV6-1 to TRBJ2-7, with D maybe TRBD1 (6 bases). Germline CDR1 and CDR2: MNHNS and SASEGT. The CDR3 is made up of 16 amino acids. V lost 6 bases and J 3 bases, leaving 21 bases between the germline ends. CDR3 sequence reads: CASRGPRAGAFYEQYF. DNA of the CDR3: TGTGCCAGCAGGGGACCTCGGGCAGGGGCTTTCTACGAGCAGTACTTC.

The rearrangement joins TRBV29-1 to TRBJ1-1; D gene ambiguous. This CDR3 has 13 residues. Deletions cut 3 bases from V and 1 base from J, with 9 bases between. Germline V gives CDR1 SQVTM, CDR2 ANQGSEA. This CDR3 reads CSVESAGNTEAFF. The CDR3 nucleotides read TGCAGCGTTGAGAGCGCGGGGAACACTGAAGCTTTCTTT.

CDR3 loop: CAASGVGDYGYTF. CDR3 in DNA: TGTGCCGCCAGCGGGGTGGGAGACTATGGCTACACCTTC. The chain has TRBV10-3 and TRBJ1-2; D gene ambiguous. CDR1 ENHRY and CDR2 SYGVKD come from the germline V gene. The CDR3 totals 13 residues. V lost 11 bases and J 3 bases, leaving 16 bases between the germline ends.

This chain links TRBV28 with TRBJ1-6; a possible D gene is TRBD1 (5 bases). Germline CDR1 MDHEN, CDR2 SYDVKM. CDR3 length equals 17 residues. The V and J ends lost 5 bases and 7 bases respectively, with 21 bases between them. Here the CDR3 reads CASSPPPAWDGNSPLHF. The CDR3 coding sequence is TGTGCCAGCAGTCCCCCCCCGGCCTGGGACGGCAATTCACCCCTCCACTTT. The entire variable domain, with the rest obtained from reference TRBV28 and TRBJ1-6, is as follows: DVKVTQSSRYLVKRTGEKVFLECVQDMDHENMFWYRQDPGLGLRLIYFSYDVKMKEKGDIPEGYSVSREKKERFSLILESASTNQTSMYLCASSPPPAWDGNSPLHFGNGTRLTVT.

This chain links TRBV6-5 with TRBJ2-1; D gene unclear. Trimming took off 4 bases at V and 0 bases at J, with 10 bases between the two ends. CDR1 and CDR2 (germline): MNHEY, SVGAGI. CDR3 length: 15 amino acids. The CDR3 loop is CASSLTSSSYNEQFF. The CDR3 DNA is TGTGCCAGCAGTTTGACGTCGAGCTCCTACAATGAGCAGTTCTTC.

This clonotype was seen a handful of times. The chain carries TRBV27 and TRBJ2-7, with 7 bases matching TRBD1. Trimming took 4 bases from V and 0 from J; bases not matched to a gene: 3. Germline values: CDR1 MNHEY, CDR2 SMNVEV (reference sequence). The CDR3 is made up of 14 amino acids. The CDR3 sequence is CASSSGTVSYEQYF. The DNA for the CDR3 is TGTGCCAGCAGTTCCGGGACAGTCTCCTACGAGCAGTACTTC.

This clonotype was observed a few times. This chain uses TRBV28 with TRBJ1-5; 10 bases align to TRBD1. This CDR3 comprises 15 residues. Looked up from germline, CDR1 is MDHEN and CDR2 is SYDVKM. V trimming: 3 bases; J trimming: 6 bases; junction bases outside the gene matches: 5. CDR3 region: CASSLPGQGTQPQHF. The CDR3 coding sequence is TGTGCCAGCAGTTTGCCGGGACAGGGGACTCAGCCCCAGCATTTT.

The genes are TRBV10-3 and TRBJ2-3; D gene unclear. V was cut by 0 bases and J by 0 bases, with 7 bases left in between. Germline V gene lookup returns CDR1 ENHRY and CDR2 SYGVKD. The length of the CDR3 is 15 residues. The CDR3 region has the DNA TGTGCCATCAGTGAGTCGGGCGGAAGCACAGATACGCAGTATTTT. Amino acids: CAISESGGSTDTQYF.

V is TRBV7-9 and J is TRBJ1-4; 7 bases match TRBD1. V gave up 2 bases and J gave up 6 bases; unmatched junction bases: 6. The germline gives CDR1 SEHNR, CDR2 FQNEAQ (reference sequence). The CDR3 is made up of 15 amino acids. CDR3 bases: TGTGCCAGCAGCTTATCGGGCAGGGGGTATGAAAAACTGTTTTTT. It codes for CASSLSGRGYEKLFF. Full variable domain (outside the CDR3, taken from reference TRBV7-9 and TRBJ1-4): DTGVSQNPRHKITKRGQNVTFRCDPISEHNRLYWYRQTLGQGPEFLTYFQNEAQLEKSRLLSDRFSAERPKGSFSTLEIQRTEQGDSAMYLCASSLSGRGYEKLFFGSGTQLSVL.

The J gene is TRBJ2-7, the V gene TRBV21-1; the table's D gene call, TRBD1, was not cross checked with the DNA. TRBV21-1 is shown as a pseudogene. This CDR3 has 14 amino acids. CDR3 protein: CASKLGQGEYEQYF. CDR3 DNA: TGTGCCAGCAAACTTGGCCAGGGGGAGTACGAGCAGTACTTC.

The genes are TRBV20-1 and TRBJ2-2; TRBD2 aligns across 7 bases. From germline, CDR1 is DFQATT and CDR2 SNEGSKA (reference sequence). V shed 5 bases, J shed 4 bases, and the junction held 10 bases outside the gene matches. The length of the CDR3 is 15 residues. CDR3 in amino acids: CSAFGQLALTGELFF. The CDR3 DNA sequence: TGCAGTGCTTTCGGCCAACTAGCGCTCACCGGGGAGCTGTTTTTT.

The rearrangement uses TRBV28 and TRBJ2-7; no firm D call. The CDR3 length is 12 residues. Germline loops: CDR1 MDHEN, CDR2 SYDVKM. Deletions cut 8 bases from V and 0 bases from J, with 8 bases between. The CDR3 region is CASRGYSYEQYF. Here the CDR3 DNA reads TGTGCCAGCCGCGGTTACTCCTACGAGCAGTACTTC.

As for this clonotype: The germline gene is not matched at one end of the junction; a read error may be the cause. This sequence joins TRBV6-2 or TRBV6-3 and TRBJ2-7; TRBD2 agrees at 7 bases. The V gene's germline CDR1 is MNHEY and CDR2 SVGEGT. This CDR3 is built from 15 residues. CDR3 coding DNA: TGTGCCAGCAGTTACTCGGCAGGGCGGGACTACGGGCAGTACTTC. This sequence encodes CASSYSAGRDYGQYF.

This chain connects TRBV19 to TRBJ1-5; TRBD1 might be the D (5 bases). The CDR3 contains 14 residues. Trimming pared 5 bases from V and 10 bases from J, leaving 18 bases between. CDR1 and CDR2 (germline): LNHDA, SQIVND (reference sequence). CDR3 residues: CASSFGRALSPQHF. The CDR3 region has the DNA TGTGCCAGTAGTTTTGGCAGGGCCCTAAGCCCCCAGCATTTT.

The CDR3 protein is CATSRDVVISEQFF. The CDR3 bases are TGTGCCACCAGCCGAGACGTCGTGATCAGTGAGCAGTTCTTC. The genes are TRBV24-1 and TRBJ2-1; D remains ambiguous. The CDR3 runs 14 residues. The germline V gene encodes CDR1 KGHDR and CDR2 SFDVKD. V was pared by 7 bases and J by 9 bases, with 18 bases between.

This clonotype was counted a few times. This chain connects TRBV6-1 to TRBJ1-6; D is possibly TRBD1 (5 bases). The V end was cut by 9 bases, the J end by 7 bases, with 16 bases between. CDR3 size: 14 residues. Germline V gene sequence: CDR1 MNHNS, CDR2 SASEGT. The CDR3 bases are TGTGCCAGTCGGGGGGGTGTGGAGAATTCACCCCTCCACTTT. The encoded protein is CASRGGVENSPLHF.